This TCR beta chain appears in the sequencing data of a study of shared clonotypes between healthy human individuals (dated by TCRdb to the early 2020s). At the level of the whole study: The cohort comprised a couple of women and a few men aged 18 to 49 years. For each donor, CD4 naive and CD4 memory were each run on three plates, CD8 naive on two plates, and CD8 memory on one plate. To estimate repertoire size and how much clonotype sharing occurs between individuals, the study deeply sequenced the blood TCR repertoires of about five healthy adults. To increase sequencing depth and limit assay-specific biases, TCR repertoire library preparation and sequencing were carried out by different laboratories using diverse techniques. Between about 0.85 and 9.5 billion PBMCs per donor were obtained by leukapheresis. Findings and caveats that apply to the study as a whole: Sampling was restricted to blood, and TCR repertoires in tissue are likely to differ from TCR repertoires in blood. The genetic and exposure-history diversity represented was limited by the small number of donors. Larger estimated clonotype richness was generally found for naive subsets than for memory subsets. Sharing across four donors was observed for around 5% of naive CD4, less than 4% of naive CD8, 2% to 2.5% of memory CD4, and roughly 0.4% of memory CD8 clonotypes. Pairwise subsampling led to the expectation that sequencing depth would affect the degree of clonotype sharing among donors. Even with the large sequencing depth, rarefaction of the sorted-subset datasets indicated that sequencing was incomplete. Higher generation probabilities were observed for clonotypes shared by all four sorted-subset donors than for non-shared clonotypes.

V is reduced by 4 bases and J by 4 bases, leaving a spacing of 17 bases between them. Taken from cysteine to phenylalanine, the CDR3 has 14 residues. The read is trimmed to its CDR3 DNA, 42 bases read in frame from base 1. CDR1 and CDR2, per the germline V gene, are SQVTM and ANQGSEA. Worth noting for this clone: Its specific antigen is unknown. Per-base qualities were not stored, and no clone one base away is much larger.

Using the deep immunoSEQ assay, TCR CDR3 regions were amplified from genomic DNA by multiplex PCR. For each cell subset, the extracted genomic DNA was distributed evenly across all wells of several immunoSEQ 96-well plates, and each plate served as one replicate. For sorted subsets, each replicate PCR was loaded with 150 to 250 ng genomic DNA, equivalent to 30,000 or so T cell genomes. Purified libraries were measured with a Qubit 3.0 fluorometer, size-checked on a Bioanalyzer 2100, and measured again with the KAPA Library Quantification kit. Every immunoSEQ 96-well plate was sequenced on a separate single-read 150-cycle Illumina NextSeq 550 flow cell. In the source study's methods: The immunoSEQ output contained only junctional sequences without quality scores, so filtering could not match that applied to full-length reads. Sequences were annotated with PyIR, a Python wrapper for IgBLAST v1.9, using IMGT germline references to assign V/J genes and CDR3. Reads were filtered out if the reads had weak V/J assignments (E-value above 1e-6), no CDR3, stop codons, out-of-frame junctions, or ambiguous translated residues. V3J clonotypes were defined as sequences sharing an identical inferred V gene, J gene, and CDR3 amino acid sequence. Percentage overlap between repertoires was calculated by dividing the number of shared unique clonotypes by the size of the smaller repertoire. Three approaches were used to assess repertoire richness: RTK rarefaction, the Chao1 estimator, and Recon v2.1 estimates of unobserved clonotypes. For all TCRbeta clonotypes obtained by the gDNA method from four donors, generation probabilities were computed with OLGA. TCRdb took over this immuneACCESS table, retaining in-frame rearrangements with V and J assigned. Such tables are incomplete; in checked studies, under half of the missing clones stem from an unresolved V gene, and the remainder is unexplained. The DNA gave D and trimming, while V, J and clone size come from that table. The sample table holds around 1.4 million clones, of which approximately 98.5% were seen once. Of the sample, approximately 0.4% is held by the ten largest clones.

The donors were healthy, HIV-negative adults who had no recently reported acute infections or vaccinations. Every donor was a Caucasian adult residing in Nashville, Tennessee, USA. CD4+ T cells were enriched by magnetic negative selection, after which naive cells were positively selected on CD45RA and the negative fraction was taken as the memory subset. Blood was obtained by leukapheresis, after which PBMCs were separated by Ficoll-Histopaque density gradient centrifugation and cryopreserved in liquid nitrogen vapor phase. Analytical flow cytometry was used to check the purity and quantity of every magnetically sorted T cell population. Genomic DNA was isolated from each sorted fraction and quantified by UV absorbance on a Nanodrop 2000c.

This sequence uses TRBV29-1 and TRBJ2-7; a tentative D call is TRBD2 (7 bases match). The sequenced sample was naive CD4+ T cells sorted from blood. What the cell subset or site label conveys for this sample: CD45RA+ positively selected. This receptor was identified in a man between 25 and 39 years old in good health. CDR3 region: CSVGRRGRWYEQYF. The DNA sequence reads TGCAGCGTTGGACGGCGGGGGCGCTGGTACGAGCAGTACTTC.